The 8 T cell receptor beta chains below were found in one sample sequenced in a study of radiotherapy plus CTLA-4 blockade in lung cancer. The protocol was immunoSEQ multiplex PCR, while the TCRdb copy is restricted to in-frame clones and leaves out a portion. This repertoire shows 75,000 to 95,000 clones, 80% to 85% found once; its top ten account for about 25%. The sample here was peripheral blood, taken from a patient treated with radiotherapy plus ipilimumab. These receptors originate from a human donor with non-small cell lung cancer that progressed on radiotherapy plus ipilimumab.

The chain carries TRBV2 and TRBJ2-5; the D gene could be TRBD1 or TRBD2 (5 bases each). The CDR3 spans 15 residues. Germline CDR1 and CDR2: SNHLY and FYNNEI. The V and J ends lost 4 bases and 2 bases respectively, with 14 bases between them. This CDR3 is CASSGDPTGQETQYF. Written as DNA, the CDR3 is TGTGCCAGCAGTGGGGACCCGACGGGGCAAGAGACCCAGTACTTC. Using reference TRBV2 and TRBJ2-5 for the parts outside the CDR3, the full variable domain is EPEVTQTPSHQVTQMGQEVILRCVPISNHLYFYWYRQILGQKVEFLVSFYNNEISEKSEIFDDQFSVERPDGSNFTLKIRSTKLEDSAMYFCASSGDPTGQETQYFGPGTRLLVL.

J is TRBJ2-7 and V is TRBV25-1; D gene ambiguous. V was trimmed by 4 bases and J by 5 bases, leaving 12 bases between them. The CDR3 length is 13 residues. Germline V gene lookup returns CDR1 MGHDK and CDR2 SYGVNS. The CDR3 loop reads CASSAGLRDEQYV. The CDR3 region has the DNA TGTGCCAGCAGTGCGGGCCTTCGGGACGAGCAGTACGTC.

The V and J genes are TRBV5-6 and TRBJ2-7, with D unclear. With 3 bases removed from V and 2 bases from J, the gap between germline ends came to 3 bases. This CDR3 is built from 11 residues. CDR1 is SGHDT, CDR2 YYEEEE, per germline. The CDR3 is CASSSPYEQYV. The CDR3 DNA reads as TGTGCCAGCAGCTCACCCTACGAGCAGTACGTC.

This chain uses TRBV28 with TRBJ1-2, with TRBD1 as a possible D gene (5 bases). CDR1 and CDR2 from the germline V gene are MDHEN and SYDVKM. V lost 5 bases, J lost 8 bases, and 15 bases lay in between. The CDR3 runs to 13 residues. CDR3 protein: CASSPGQKAGYTF. In DNA form, the CDR3 reads TGTGCCAGCAGTCCCGGACAAAAAGCGGGCTACACCTTC.

The rearrangement links TRBV28 to TRBJ2-3; 9 nucleotides match TRBD2. Germline V gene sequence: CDR1 MDHEN, CDR2 SYDVKM. The CDR3 is made up of 13 amino acids. With V trimmed by 8 bases and J by 5 bases, 5 bases remained unmatched. The CDR3 is CASLAGLRDTQYF. The DNA of the CDR3 is TGTGCCAGCCTAGCGGGATTAAGAGATACGCAGTATTTT.

This clone occurred once. The V gene is TRBV9, the J gene TRBJ2-3; D remains ambiguous. This CDR3 has 17 residues. From germline, CDR1 is SGDLS and CDR2 YYNGEE. V was pared by 3 bases and J by 0 bases, with 17 bases between. The CDR3 region is CASSGPYTTGSTDTQYF. The CDR3 nucleotides read TGTGCCAGCAGCGGACCTTATACGACTGGGAGCACAGATACGCAGTATTTT.

The chain is built from TRBV10-3 and TRBJ2-7; D unresolved. The ends were cut back, 3 bases at V and 3 bases at J, with 15 bases in the middle. The germline CDR1 and CDR2 sequences are ENHRY and SYGVKD. The CDR3 runs to 15 residues. The CDR3 DNA reads as TGTGCCATCAGTGATGATTTGCAGGTCCTCTACGAGCAGTACTTC. It encodes CAISDDLQVLYEQYF.

The chain couples TRBV21-1 to TRBJ2-2; TRBD2 is the table's D call and was not checked against the DNA. TRBV21-1 is a recognized pseudogene. The CDR3 length is 22 residues. This chain's CDR3 is CASSKEKNGVGTSGKSTGELFF. CDR3 coding DNA: TGTGCCAGCAGCAAAGAAAAAAATGGGGTTGGGACTAGCGGGAAGAGCACCGGGGAGCTGTTTTTT.